This T cell receptor beta chain is drawn from a study of cytomegalovirus exposure and HLA in healthy donors. Study as a whole: Around 80 million unique TCR sequences came from HLA-typed donors in an early release.

Study outcomes and limitations: In an earlier analysis, about 90% or about 30%: the productive usage of most TCR beta V segments.

Concerning this clone: The antigen is undetermined.

Primers included in the PCR were 60 Vbeta and 13 Jbeta primers. Original analysis: Counted up in a later analysis, unique TCR beta chains came to 60 million to 95 million, with around 10 million shared. Profiled with immunoSEQ multiplex PCR; TCRdb holds only in-frame clones, not every one. V and J calls and clone size are as listed in that table; D and trimming were resolved from the DNA. The sample shows 200,000 to 250,000 clones, 76% of them seen only once. Per the germline V gene, CDR1 is MNHEY and CDR2 is SVGAGI. The ends were cut back, 0 bases at V and 0 bases at J, with 6 bases in the middle. The CDR3 spans 15 residues.

Sequenced: PBMCs. This receptor was identified in a man aged 18 to 35 in good health and CMV-seronegative. The chain uses TRBV6-5 and TRBJ2-1, with unresolved D. The CDR3 DNA reads as TGTGCCAGCAGTTACTCTCCGAGCTCCTACAATGAGCAGTTCTTC. Amino acids: CASSYSPSSYNEQFF.